This T cell receptor (beta chain) derives from a study of beta chain features in type 1 diabetes. Study-level findings and limits: People with Type 1 diabetes carried modestly yet significantly shorter TCRB CDR3s in all four CD4+ subsets.

With V trimmed by 5 bases and J by 3 bases, 15 bases remained unmatched. The length of the CDR3 is 17 residues. Looked up from germline, CDR1 is MNHEY and CDR2 is SMNVEV (reference sequence). This clone appeared a few times. Its antigen is as yet unknown. Isolated RNA was reverse transcribed in full, so expressed TCRB transcripts were sequenced. The protocol was immunoSEQ multiplex PCR, while the TCRdb copy is restricted to in-frame clones and leaves out a portion. This sample has roughly 150,000 clones, with 11% found just once. The rearrangement joins TRBV27 to TRBJ2-7, with TRBD2 matching 8 bases. Material: central memory CD4+ T cells from blood. This TCR was sampled from a man younger than 35 in good health. The CDR3 sequence is CASSQTTSGRRSYEQYF. As DNA, the CDR3 is TGTGCCAGCAGTCAGACTACTAGCGGTAGAAGGAGCTACGAGCAGTACTTC.